The clone carrying this T cell receptor (beta chain) was observed a few times. Its target is not known. These data belong to a study of CD8 T cells in ankylosing spondylitis. Notes on the study in general: From matched ankylosing spondylitis synovial fluid, disease-linked clones were reportedly recovered at significantly enriched levels. Before this, some motif variants had been reported in reactive arthritis synovial fluid and blood. About 8 highly homologous variants made up a TCR beta motif, and this motif appeared characteristic of ankylosing spondylitis blood.

From germline, CDR1 is MNHEY and CDR2 SVGEGT. Trimming stripped 5 bases from V and 9 bases from J, with 20 bases between. The CDR3 spans 15 residues. From the 5' RACE reads, TCRdb called clonotypes with MiXCR, one entry per CDR3 protein. The sample lists more than 300,000 distinct CDR3 sequences; approximately 8.2% were seen once. This chain uses TRBV6-2 or TRBV6-3 with TRBJ1-5, with TRBD1 as a possible D gene (6 bases). The sequence was obtained from a male donor with ankylosing spondylitis. The sequenced sample was blood, either unsorted or a sorted T cell fraction (not recorded which). The CDR3 spells CASSKSRDKFRPQHF. The CDR3 DNA reads as TGTGCCAGCAGTAAGTCCCGGGACAAGTTTCGGCCCCAGCATTTT.